The present T cell receptor beta chain was sequenced within a study of response to subunit inactivated influenza vaccine. Study results and caveats: Each seasonal influenza vaccination recruits few new T cells, the authors suggested.

The CDR3 spans 14 residues. CDR1 and CDR2 (germline): MNHEY, SVGEGT. Between the trimmed V and J ends, which lost 6 bases and 1 base, there was a span of 7 bases. TCRdb re-called the RT-PCR reads with MiXCR, one entry per CDR3 protein. The sample comprises over 400,000 distinct CDR3 sequences, over 10% of which are singletons, and 10% to 15% rests with the top ten. This clonotype was counted many times. Its cognate antigen is unknown. The TCR comes from a man aged 50 or older who received an inactivated influenza vaccine. The chain carries TRBV6-2 or TRBV6-3 and TRBJ2-6; D gene unclear. The sample was PBMCs from blood, taken more than 35 days after vaccination. CDR3 amino acids: CASRITSGANVLTF. The CDR3 nucleotides are TGTGCCAGCAGAATTACTTCTGGGGCCAACGTCCTGACTTTC.